These T cell receptor beta chains were read from a single sample in a study of T cell responses to AZD1222 COVID-19 vaccine. Some clones are missing from TCRdb's copy, which holds only in-frame ones; the method was immunoSEQ multiplex PCR. The repertoire has fewer than 120,000 clones, around 82% of them found once; the top ten carry roughly 4.8%. This sample comprised peripheral blood, obtained on day 0 of AZD1222 vaccination. All receptors come from an adult in good health. The conserved cysteine and the conserved F or W are not part of the CDR3 here. Clone size is given for some rows only: seen once, a few or many times, or a class if the clone is expanded.

j_call clone_size v_call cdr3_aa
TRBJ1-6 NA TRBV28 ASSLGGQAYNSPLH
TRBJ1-3 NA TRBV2 ASSEAAGVSGNTIY
TRBJ1-2 NA TRBV5-4 ASSTDSYGYT
TRBJ2-2 NA TRBV9 ASSGRGLANTGELF
TRBJ2-3 NA TRBV29-1 SSLTAFSPDTQY
TRBJ2-1 few TRBV2 ASSDGGRNEQF
TRBJ1-1 NA TRBV19 ASTNPLGVLNTEAF
TRBJ2-3 NA TRBV9 ASSEFSGPGADTQY
TRBJ1-4 NA TRBV3-1/TRBV3-2 ASSQLTTGLFEKLF
TRBJ1-2 NA TRBV5-6 ASSPPGRDNYGYT
TRBJ1-6 NA TRBV27 ASSFRVGNNSPLH
TRBJ2-7 NA TRBV6-5 ASARGESGEQY
TRBJ1-1 NA TRBV30 AWRKVGGEVNTEAF
TRBJ2-5 NA TRBV10-1 ASSETAGGSRETQY
TRBJ2-5 NA TRBV5-1 ASSLVGRRSETQY
TRBJ2-7 NA TRBV28 ASSFGLTVEQY
TRBJ1-2 few TRBV3-1/TRBV3-2 ASSQEIWGDGYT
TRBJ2-2 NA TRBV6-5 ASIPGVGTGELF
TRBJ1-1 NA TRBV6-6 ASSAQGEGAF
TRBJ1-1 NA TRBV6-6 ASSSSYRDSTEAF
TRBJ2-5 few TRBV15 ATSTGRGRGETQY
TRBJ2-7 NA TRBV3-1/TRBV3-2 ASSRTDSSSYEQY
TRBJ1-1 few TRBV30 AWRRQGTGNTEAF